This T cell receptor (beta chain) was identified during a study of OX40 agonist ivuxolimab in advanced cancers. The CDR3 has 12 residues. Trimming stripped 8 bases from V and 3 bases from J, with 10 bases between. Germline values: CDR1 MGHRA, CDR2 YSYEKL. As regards this clone: The antigen remains undetermined.

Findings of the study overall: Normalized T-cell clonal expansion was also low in some nonresponders. The CD4+ and CD8+ T cells in the blood had expanded clonally by week 6 at 0.1 to 3.0 mg/kg.

Sequenced by immunoSEQ multiplex PCR; TCRdb stores in-frame clones only, minus some. The table records about 33,000 clones, around 85% of them present only once. V gene TRBV4-1 combines with J gene TRBJ1-1; D gene ambiguous. The sequence derives from an adult with an advanced solid tumor such as melanoma, head and neck, liver or kidney cancer. The sequences come from CD4+ or CD8+ T cells sorted from blood, collected in a trial of the OX40 agonist ivuxolimab. The CDR3 DNA reads as TGCGCCAGCCGGAAGGGTGACACTGAAGCTTTCTTT. Translation gives CASRKGDTEAFF.